This T cell receptor (beta chain) emerged from a study of control samples from healthy donors and cancer patients. Only in-frame clones appear in the TCRdb table, and some are missing; sequencing was by immunoSEQ multiplex PCR. The sample holds roughly 88,000 clones, around four fifths seen once. The CDR3 runs to 14 residues. Trimming cost V 4 bases and J 4 bases, with 13 bases left between them. The germline V gene encodes CDR1 LNHDA and CDR2 SQIVND (reference sequence). The TCR sequence derives from a man in his thirties or forties in good health. The chain has TRBV19 and TRBJ1-2; maybe TRBD1 (6 bases). Source material: blood. This CDR3 reads CASSRGGLTYGYTF. The CDR3 nucleotides are TGTGCCAGTAGTAGGGGGGGCCTAACCTATGGCTACACCTTC.